This T cell receptor (beta chain) was obtained from a study of CD8 T cells in Susac syndrome. Sequencing of TCR beta was performed on blood CD8+ T cells and on blood CD4+ T cells. Random hexamers were used to reverse transcribe roughly 0.5 to 1 ug of RNA. The amplification used immunoSEQ multiplex PCR on TCR beta CDR3; it spanned 54 Vbeta and 13 Jbeta. TCRdb independently ran MiXCR on the immunoSEQ multiplex PCR reads; one entry per CDR3 protein. The sample yields 190,000 or so distinct CDR3 sequences, roughly 94% seen once. This CDR3 region has 10 residues. Per germline, CDR1 GTSNPN and CDR2 SVGIG (reference sequence). V was clipped by 1 base and J by 12 bases, with 9 bases between them.

The sample taken for sequencing was CD4+ T cells from PBMCs. V is TRBV30 and J is TRBJ1-1; D unresolved. This sequence was found in a human donor with multiple sclerosis. CDR3 bases: TGTGCCTGGAGTGGCAGTCTCCCTTTCTTT. It codes for CAWSGSLPFF.